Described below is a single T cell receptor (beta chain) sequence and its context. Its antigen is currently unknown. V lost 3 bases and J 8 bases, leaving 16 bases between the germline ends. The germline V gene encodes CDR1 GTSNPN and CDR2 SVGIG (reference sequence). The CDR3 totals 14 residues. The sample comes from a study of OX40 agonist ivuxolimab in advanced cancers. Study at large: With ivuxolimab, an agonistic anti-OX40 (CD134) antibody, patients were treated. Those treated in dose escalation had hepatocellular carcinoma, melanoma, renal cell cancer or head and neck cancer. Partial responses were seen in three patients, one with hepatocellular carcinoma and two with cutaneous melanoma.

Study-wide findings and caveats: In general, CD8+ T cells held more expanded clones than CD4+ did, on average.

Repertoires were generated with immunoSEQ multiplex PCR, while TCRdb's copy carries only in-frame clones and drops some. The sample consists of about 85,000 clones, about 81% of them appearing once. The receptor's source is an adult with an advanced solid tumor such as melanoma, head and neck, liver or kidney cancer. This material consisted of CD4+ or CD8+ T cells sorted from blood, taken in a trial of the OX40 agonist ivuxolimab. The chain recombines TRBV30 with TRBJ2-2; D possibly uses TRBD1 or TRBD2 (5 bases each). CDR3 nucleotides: TGTGCCTGGAGAGACCTGGGGCGGACTGGGGAGCTGTTTTTT. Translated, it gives CAWRDLGRTGELFF.